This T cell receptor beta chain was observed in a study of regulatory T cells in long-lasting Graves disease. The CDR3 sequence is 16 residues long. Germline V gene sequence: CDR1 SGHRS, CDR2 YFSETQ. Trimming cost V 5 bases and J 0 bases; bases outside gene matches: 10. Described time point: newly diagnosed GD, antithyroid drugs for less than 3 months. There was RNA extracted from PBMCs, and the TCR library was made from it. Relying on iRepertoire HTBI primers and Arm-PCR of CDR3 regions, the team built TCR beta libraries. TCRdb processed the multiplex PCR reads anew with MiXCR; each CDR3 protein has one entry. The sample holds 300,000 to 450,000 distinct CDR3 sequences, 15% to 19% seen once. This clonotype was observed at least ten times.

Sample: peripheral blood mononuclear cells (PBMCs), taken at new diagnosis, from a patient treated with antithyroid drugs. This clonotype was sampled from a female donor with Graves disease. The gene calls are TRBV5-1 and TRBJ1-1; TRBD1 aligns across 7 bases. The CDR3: CASRGDRDGMNTEAFF. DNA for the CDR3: TGCGCCAGCAGGGGCGACAGGGATGGGATGAACACTGAAGCTTTCTTT.